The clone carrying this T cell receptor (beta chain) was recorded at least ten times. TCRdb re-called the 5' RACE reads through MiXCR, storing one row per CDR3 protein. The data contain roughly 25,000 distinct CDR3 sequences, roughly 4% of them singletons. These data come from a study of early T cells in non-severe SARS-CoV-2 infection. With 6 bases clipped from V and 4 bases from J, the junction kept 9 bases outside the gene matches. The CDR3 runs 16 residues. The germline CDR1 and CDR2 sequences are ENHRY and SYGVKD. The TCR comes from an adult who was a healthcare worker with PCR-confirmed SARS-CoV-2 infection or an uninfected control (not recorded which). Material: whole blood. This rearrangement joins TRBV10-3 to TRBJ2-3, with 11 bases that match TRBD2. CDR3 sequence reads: CAIRALAGDIPDTQYF. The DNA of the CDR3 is TGTGCCATCAGGGCACTAGCGGGAGACATCCCAGATACGCAGTATTTT.